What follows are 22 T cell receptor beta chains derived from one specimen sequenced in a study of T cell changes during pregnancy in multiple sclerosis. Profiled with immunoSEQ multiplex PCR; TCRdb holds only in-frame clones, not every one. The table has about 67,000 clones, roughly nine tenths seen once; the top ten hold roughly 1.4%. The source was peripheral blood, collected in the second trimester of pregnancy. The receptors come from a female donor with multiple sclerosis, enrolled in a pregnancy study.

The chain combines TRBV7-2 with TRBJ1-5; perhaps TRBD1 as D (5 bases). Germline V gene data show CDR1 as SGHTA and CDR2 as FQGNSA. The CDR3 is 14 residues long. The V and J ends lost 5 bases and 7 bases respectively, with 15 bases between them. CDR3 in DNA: TGTGCCAGCAGCCCCGATGGGGCAGGGCAGCCCCAGCATTTT. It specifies CASSPDGAGQPQHF.

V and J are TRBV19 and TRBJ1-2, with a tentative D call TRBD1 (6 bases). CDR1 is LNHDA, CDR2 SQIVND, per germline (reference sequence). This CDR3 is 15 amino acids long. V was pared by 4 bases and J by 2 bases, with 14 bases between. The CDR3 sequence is CASSTSTGANYGYTF. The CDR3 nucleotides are TGTGCCAGTAGTACCTCGACAGGAGCGAACTATGGCTACACCTTC.

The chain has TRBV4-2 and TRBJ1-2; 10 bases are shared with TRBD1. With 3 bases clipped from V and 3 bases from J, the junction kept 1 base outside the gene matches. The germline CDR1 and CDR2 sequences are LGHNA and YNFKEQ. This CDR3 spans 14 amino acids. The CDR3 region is CASSQTGGDYGYTF. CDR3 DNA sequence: TGTGCCAGCAGCCAGACAGGGGGCGACTATGGCTACACCTTC.

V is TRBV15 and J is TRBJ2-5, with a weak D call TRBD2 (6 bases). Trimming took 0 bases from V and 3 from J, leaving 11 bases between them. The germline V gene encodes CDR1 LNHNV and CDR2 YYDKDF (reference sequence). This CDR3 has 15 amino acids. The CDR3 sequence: CATSRDLGGEETQYF. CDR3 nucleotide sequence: TGTGCCACCAGCAGAGACCTTGGCGGGGAAGAGACCCAGTACTTC. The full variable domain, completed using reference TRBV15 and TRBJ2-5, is DAMVIQNPRYQVTQFGKPVTLSCSQTLNHNVMYWYQQKSSQAPKLLFHYYDKDFNNEADTPDNFQSRRPNTSFCFLDIRSPGLGDTAMYLCATSRDLGGEETQYFGPGTRLLVL.

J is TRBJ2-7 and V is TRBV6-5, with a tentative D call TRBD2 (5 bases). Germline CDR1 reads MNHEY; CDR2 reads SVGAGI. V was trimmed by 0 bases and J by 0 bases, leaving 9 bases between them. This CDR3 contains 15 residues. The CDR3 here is CASSYSWESSYEQYF. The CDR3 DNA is TGTGCCAGCAGTTACTCATGGGAGTCCTCCTACGAGCAGTACTTC.

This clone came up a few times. The CDR3: CASSWKGAITEAFF. Written as DNA, the CDR3 is TGCGCCAGCAGCTGGAAGGGGGCGATTACTGAAGCTTTCTTT. The chain carries TRBV5-1 and TRBJ1-1; 7 positions match TRBD1. V shed 3 bases and J 5 bases; nucleotides not matched to a gene: 7. The CDR3 extends over 14 amino acids. Germline assignment: CDR1 SGHRS and CDR2 YFSETQ. Full variable domain (rest looked up from reference TRBV5-1 and TRBJ1-1): KAGVTQTPRYLIKTRGQQVTLSCSPISGHRSVSWYQQTPGQGLQFLFEYFSETQRNKGNFPGRFSGRQFSNSRSEMNVSTLELGDSALYLCASSWKGAITEAFFGQGTRLTVV.

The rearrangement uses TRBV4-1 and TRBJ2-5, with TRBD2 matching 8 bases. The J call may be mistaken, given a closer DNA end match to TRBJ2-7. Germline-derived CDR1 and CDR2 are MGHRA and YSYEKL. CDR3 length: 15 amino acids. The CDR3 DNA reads TGCGCCAGCAGCCCAGGAGCGGGAGCGGCCTACGAGCAGTACTTC. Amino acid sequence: CASSPGAGAAYEQYF.

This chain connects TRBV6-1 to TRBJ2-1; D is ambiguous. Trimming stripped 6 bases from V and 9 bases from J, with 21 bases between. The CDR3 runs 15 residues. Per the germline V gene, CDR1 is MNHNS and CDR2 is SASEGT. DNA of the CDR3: TGTGCCAGCAGCCCCAAGTCGAGGTCAGCGAGTGAGCAGTTCTTC. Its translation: CASSPKSRSASEQFF.

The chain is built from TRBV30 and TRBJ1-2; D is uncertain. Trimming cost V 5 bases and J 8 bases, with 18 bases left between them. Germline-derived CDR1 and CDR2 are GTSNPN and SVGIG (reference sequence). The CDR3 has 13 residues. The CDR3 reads CAWPLRAGGGYTF. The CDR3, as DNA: TGTGCCTGGCCGCTGAGGGCAGGTGGCGGCTACACCTTC. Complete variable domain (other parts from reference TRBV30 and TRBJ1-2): SQTIHQWPATLVQPVGSPLSLECTVEGTSNPNLYWYRQAAGRGLQLLFYSVGIGQISSEVPQNLSASRPQDRQFILSSKKLLLSDSGFYLCAWPLRAGGGYTFGSGTRLTVV.

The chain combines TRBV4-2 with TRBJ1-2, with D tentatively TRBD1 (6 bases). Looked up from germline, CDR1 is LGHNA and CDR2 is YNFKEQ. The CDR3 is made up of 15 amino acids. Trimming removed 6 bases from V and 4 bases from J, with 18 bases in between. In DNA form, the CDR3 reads TGTGCCAGCAGTTTTTTCAGGGGATTGGGCTATGGCTACACCTTC. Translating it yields CASSFFRGLGYGYTF.

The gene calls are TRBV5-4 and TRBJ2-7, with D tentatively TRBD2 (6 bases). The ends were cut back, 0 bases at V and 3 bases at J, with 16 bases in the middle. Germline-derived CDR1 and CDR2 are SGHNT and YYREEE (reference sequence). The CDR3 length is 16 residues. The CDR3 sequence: CASSLAGRDLFYEQYF. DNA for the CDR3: TGTGCCAGCAGCTTGGCCGGCCGGGACTTATTCTACGAGCAGTACTTC.

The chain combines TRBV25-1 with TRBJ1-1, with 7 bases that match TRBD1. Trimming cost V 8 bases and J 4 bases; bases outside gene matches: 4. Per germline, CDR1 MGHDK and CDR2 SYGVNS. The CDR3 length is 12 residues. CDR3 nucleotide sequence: TGTGCCAGCGCGACAGGGCCCACTGAAGCTTTCTTT. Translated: CASATGPTEAFF.

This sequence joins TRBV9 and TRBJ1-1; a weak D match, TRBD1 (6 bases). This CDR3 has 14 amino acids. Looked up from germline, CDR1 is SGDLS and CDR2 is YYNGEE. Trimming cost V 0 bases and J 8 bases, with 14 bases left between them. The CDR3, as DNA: TGTGCCAGCAGCGTAGGCGGGGGGGCGGTAGAAGCTTTCTTT. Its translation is CASSVGGGAVEAFF.

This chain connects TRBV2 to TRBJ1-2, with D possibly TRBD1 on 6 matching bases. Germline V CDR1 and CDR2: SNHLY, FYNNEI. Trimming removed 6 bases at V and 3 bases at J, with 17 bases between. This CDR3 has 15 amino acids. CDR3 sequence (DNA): TGTGCCAGCAGAGTTACAGGGCTACCGGACTATGGCTACACCTTC. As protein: CASRVTGLPDYGYTF.

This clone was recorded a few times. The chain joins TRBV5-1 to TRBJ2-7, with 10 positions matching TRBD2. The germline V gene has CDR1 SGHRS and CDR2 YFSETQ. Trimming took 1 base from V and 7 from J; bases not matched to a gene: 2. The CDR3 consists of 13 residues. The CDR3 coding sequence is TGCGCCAGCAGCTTGATAGCGGGAGGTGAGCAGTACTTC. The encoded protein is CASSLIAGGEQYF.

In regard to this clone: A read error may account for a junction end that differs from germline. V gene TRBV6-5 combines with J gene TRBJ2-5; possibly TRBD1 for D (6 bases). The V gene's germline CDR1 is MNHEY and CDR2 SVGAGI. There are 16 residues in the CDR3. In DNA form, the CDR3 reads TGTGCCAGCAGTAACTCCCCTGACAGGACCTGGGAGACCCAGTACTTC. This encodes CASSNSPDRTWETQYF.

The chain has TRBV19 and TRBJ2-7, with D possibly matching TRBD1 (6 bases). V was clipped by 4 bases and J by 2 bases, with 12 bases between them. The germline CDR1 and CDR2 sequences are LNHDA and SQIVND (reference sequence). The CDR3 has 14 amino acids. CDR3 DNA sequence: TGTGCCAGTAGTAGAGGACAGCTGCCCTACGAGCAGTACTTC. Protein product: CASSRGQLPYEQYF.

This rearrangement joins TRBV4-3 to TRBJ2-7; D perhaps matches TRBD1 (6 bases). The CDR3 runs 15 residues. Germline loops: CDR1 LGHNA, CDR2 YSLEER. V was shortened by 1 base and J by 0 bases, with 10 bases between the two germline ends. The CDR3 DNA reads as TGCGCCAGCAGCCAAGGTGACAGGAGCTCCTACGAGCAGTACTTC. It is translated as CASSQGDRSSYEQYF.

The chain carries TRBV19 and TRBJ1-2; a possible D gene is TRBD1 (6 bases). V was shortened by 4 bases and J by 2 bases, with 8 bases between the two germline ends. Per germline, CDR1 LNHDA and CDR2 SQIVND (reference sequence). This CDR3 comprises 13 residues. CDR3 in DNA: TGTGCCAGTAGTAGCACAGGGAACTATGGCTACACCTTC. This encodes CASSSTGNYGYTF.

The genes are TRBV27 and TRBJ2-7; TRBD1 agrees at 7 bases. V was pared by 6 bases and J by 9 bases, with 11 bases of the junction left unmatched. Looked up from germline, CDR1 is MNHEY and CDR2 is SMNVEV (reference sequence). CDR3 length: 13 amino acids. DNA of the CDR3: TGTGCCAGCAGCCGGGACAGATCAATCGGGCAGTACTTC. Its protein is CASSRDRSIGQYF.

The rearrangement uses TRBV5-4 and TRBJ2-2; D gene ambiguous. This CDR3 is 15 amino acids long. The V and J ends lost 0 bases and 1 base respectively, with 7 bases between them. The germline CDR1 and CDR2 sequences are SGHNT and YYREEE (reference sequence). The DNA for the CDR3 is TGTGCCAGCAGCTTGGGCTCGGGGAACACCGGGGAGCTGTTTTTT. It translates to CASSLGSGNTGELFF.

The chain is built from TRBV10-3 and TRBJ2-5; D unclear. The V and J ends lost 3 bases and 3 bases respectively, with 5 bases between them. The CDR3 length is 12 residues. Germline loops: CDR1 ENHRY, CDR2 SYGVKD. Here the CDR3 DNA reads TGTGCCATCAGTGATCGAGAAGAGACCCAGTACTTC. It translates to CAISDREETQYF.